This is a list of T cell receptor beta chains from one sample in a study of CD8 T cells in ankylosing spondylitis. TCRdb analysed the 5' RACE reads with MiXCR anew, one entry per CDR3 protein. The sample consists of about 160,000 distinct CDR3 sequences, approximately 48% of them appearing once. The sequenced sample consisted of synovial fluid, either unsorted or a sorted T cell fraction (not recorded which). The receptors were gathered from a male donor with ankylosing spondylitis. The CDR3 runs from the conserved cysteine through the conserved F or W. D genes are given only for firm matches. Clone size, where shown, is once, few, many, or a class for clones that have expanded.

j_call | d_call | clone_size | v_call | cdr3_nt | cdr3_aa
TRBJ2-5 | TRBD2 | many | TRBV5-1 | TGCGCCAGCAGCCCGGGACTAGCGGGAGCCGGGTTGGAGACCCAGTACTTC | CASSPGLAGAGLETQYF
TRBJ1-1 | NA | NA | TRBV13 | TGTGCCAGCAGCTTACGGGAAAACACTGAAGCTTTCTTT | CASSLRENTEAFF
TRBJ2-5 | NA | once | TRBV28 | TGTGCCAGCAGTTTAGGGTCCGCGCTGGTCGTAGGAGAGACCCAGTACTTC | CASSLGSALVVGETQYF
TRBJ2-1 | TRBD2 | NA | TRBV28 | TGTGCCAGCAGTTCACGACTAGCGGGGCCCCAAAATGAGCAGTTCTTC | CASSSRLAGPQNEQFF
TRBJ2-5 | NA | NA | TRBV20-1 | TGCAGTGCTAGAGCGCCCCAGGAGGAAGAGACCCAGTACTTC | CSARAPQEEETQYF
TRBJ1-5 | TRBD1 | NA | TRBV12-3/TRBV12-4 | TGTGCCAGCAGAAGGACAGGGGGCAATCAGCCCCAGCATTTT | CASRRTGGNQPQHF
TRBJ2-3 | TRBD2 | NA | TRBV20-1 | TGCAGTGCTGGGACTAGCTTTACAGATACGCAGTATTTT | CSAGTSFTDTQYF
TRBJ2-3 | NA | NA | TRBV29-1 | TGCAGCGTTGACAGGATCCGGTCTGATACGCAGTATTTT | CSVDRIRSDTQYF
TRBJ2-7 | TRBD2 | NA | TRBV3-1 | TGTGCCAGCAGCCAAGACGGGGCGACTAGCGGGGGTCTCGAGCAGTACTTC | CASSQDGATSGGLEQYF
TRBJ1-5 | TRBD1 | NA | TRBV5-1 | TGCGCCAGCAGCCCCGGACAGGGGGCAAGCTATAGCAATCAGCCCCAGCATTTT | CASSPGQGASYSNQPQHF
TRBJ2-5 | NA | many | TRBV2 | TGTGCCAGCAGTGGGCTTGGCAGTGAGGACCAAGAGACCCAGTACTTC | CASSGLGSEDQETQYF
TRBJ2-1 | TRBD1 | NA | TRBV19 | TGTGCCAGTAGGCCCCGCCCGGGACAGAACAATGAGCAGTTCTTC | CASRPRPGQNNEQFF
TRBJ2-1 | TRBD2 | NA | TRBV3-1 | TGTGCCAGCAGCCAAGGGTGGCTAGCGGGAGATTACAATGAGCAGTTCTTC | CASSQGWLAGDYNEQFF
TRBJ2-7 | NA | once | TRBV12-3/TRBV12-4 | TGTGCCAGCAGCCACCCCCCCGGTAGGGCCTACGAGCAGTACTTC | CASSHPPGRAYEQYF
TRBJ2-7 | NA | once | TRBV5-1 | TGCGCCAGCAGCTTATCGCTAGGCTCCTACGAGCAGTACTTC | CASSLSLGSYEQYF
TRBJ1-2 | NA | NA | TRBV6-1 | TGTGCCAGCACCGCCCTCGGGGGGAATTATGGCTACACCTTC | CASTALGGNYGYTF
TRBJ1-5 | TRBD1 | NA | TRBV15 | TGTGCCACCAGCAGAACAGGGGCCGGCAATCAGCCCCAGCATTTT | CATSRTGAGNQPQHF
TRBJ2-2 | NA | NA | TRBV11-2 | TGTGCCAGCAGCCGGCGGGTCACCGGGGAGCTGTTTTTT | CASSRRVTGELFF
TRBJ2-1 | TRBD2 | few | TRBV20-1 | TGCAGTGCTACCTCCCCGGGCGGGAGTGTGGATGAGCAGTTCTTC | CSATSPGGSVDEQFF